Each of the 19 T cell receptor beta chains below was sequenced from the same sample in a study of early T cells in non-severe SARS-CoV-2 infection. Via MiXCR, TCRdb re-called the 5' RACE reads, giving one row per CDR3 protein. The table records some 49,000 distinct CDR3 sequences, 12% of them present only once. Input material: whole blood. The receptors here all came from an adult who was a healthcare worker with PCR-confirmed SARS-CoV-2 infection or an uninfected control (not recorded which).

Ten or more counts support this clonotype. The chain joins TRBV7-6 to TRBJ1-6; D is possibly TRBD1 (6 bases). This CDR3 is built from 13 residues. Germline assignment: CDR1 SGHVS and CDR2 FNYEAQ. Trimming shortened V by 6 bases and J by 9 bases, and 12 bases separated the two germline ends. DNA for the CDR3: TGTGCCAGCAGTCTTGGGGGCAGTTCACCCCTCCACTTT. Its translation is CASSLGGSSPLHF.

This clonotype has just a few counts. The V gene is TRBV12-3 or TRBV12-4, the J gene TRBJ1-2; no clear D. The V end lost 2 bases, the J end lost 0 bases, and 13 bases lay between the germline ends. There are 16 residues in the CDR3. The CDR3 loop is CASSLRRTPANYGYTF. The CDR3 bases are TGTGCCAGCAGTTTACGGCGGACCCCAGCTAACTATGGCTACACCTTC.

This clonotype was observed a few times. The chain combines TRBV5-5 with TRBJ2-5; TRBD1 might be the D (5 bases). Germline V gene data show CDR1 as SGHKS and CDR2 as YYEKEE (reference sequence). The CDR3 runs 15 residues. V dropped 3 bases and J dropped 4 bases, with 16 bases sitting between them. The CDR3 nucleotides are TGTGCCAGCAGCTCCAGGGTTACCGTCCGAGAGACCCAGTACTTC. Translation: CASSSRVTVRETQYF.

The table lists this clonotype with a few counts. V gene TRBV9 combines with J gene TRBJ2-7; 14 bases agree with TRBD2. Germline trimming cut 3 bases from V and 0 bases from J; bases unmatched to any gene: 8. From germline, CDR1 is SGDLS and CDR2 YYNGEE. This CDR3 has 18 residues. CDR3: CASSGGLAGGLFSYEQYF. In DNA, the CDR3 is TGTGCCAGCAGCGGCGGACTAGCGGGAGGTTTATTCTCCTACGAGCAGTACTTC. The whole variable domain, filled in from reference TRBV9 and TRBJ2-7, reads DSGVTQTPKHLITATGQRVTLRCSPRSGDLSVYWYQQSLDQGLQFLIQYYNGEERAKGNILERFSAQQFPDLHSELNLSSLELGDSALYFCASSGGLAGGLFSYEQYFGPGTRLTVT.

The chain couples TRBV2 to TRBJ1-2, with D tentatively TRBD1 (6 bases). The CDR3 is 12 amino acids. Germline V lookup: CDR1 SNHLY, CDR2 FYNNEI. V lost 9 bases and J 6 bases, leaving 14 bases between the germline ends. CDR3 nucleotides: TGTGCCAGAGAATCGGGGGGCGATGGCTACACCTTC. Its translation: CARESGGDGYTF. Together with reference TRBV2 and TRBJ1-2, the CDR3 gives the full variable domain: EPEVTQTPSHQVTQMGQEVILRCVPISNHLYFYWYRQILGQKVEFLVSFYNNEISEKSEIFDDQFSVERPDGSNFTLKIRSTKLEDSAMYFCARESGGDGYTFGSGTRLTVV.

This chain connects TRBV11-2 to TRBJ2-7; D uncertain. V shed 1 base and J shed 2 bases, with 9 bases lying between them. Per germline, CDR1 SGHAT and CDR2 FQNNGV. The CDR3 consists of 14 residues. CDR3 in DNA: TGTGCCAGCAGCTTAGTGACGTCGGCCTACGAGCAGTACTTC. It is translated as CASSLVTSAYEQYF. The variable domain in full, completed from reference TRBV11-2 and TRBJ2-7, reads EAGVAQSPRYKIIEKRQSVAFWCNPISGHATLYWYQQILGQGPKLLIQFQNNGVVDDSQLPKDRFSAERLKGVDSTLKIQPAKLEDSAVYLCASSLVTSAYEQYFGPGTRLTVT.

This clonotype was counted at least ten times. V and J are TRBV29-1 and TRBJ2-1; tentative D call: TRBD2 (6 bases). The CDR3 totals 12 residues. Germline V CDR1 and CDR2: SQVTM, ANQGSEA. V was shortened by 3 bases and J by 9 bases, with 12 bases between the two germline ends. The CDR3 here is CSVDDGRSEQFF. DNA for the CDR3: TGCAGCGTTGACGACGGGAGAAGTGAGCAGTTCTTC.

This clonotype was observed many times. This rearrangement joins TRBV2 to TRBJ2-3; D perhaps matches TRBD2 (5 bases). V was pared by 8 bases and J by 0 bases, with 15 bases between. The CDR3 is made up of 15 amino acids. Germline-derived CDR1 and CDR2 are SNHLY and FYNNEI. In DNA form, the CDR3 reads TGTGCCAGCTATCCACTAGTTTTTAGCACAGATACGCAGTATTTT. Translating gives CASYPLVFSTDTQYF.

This clonotype was recorded a few times. The chain recombines TRBV27 with TRBJ1-2; no firm D call. This CDR3 contains 14 residues. Germline values: CDR1 MNHEY, CDR2 SMNVEV (reference sequence). V was trimmed by 2 bases and J by 3 bases, leaving 10 bases between them. Here the CDR3 reads CASSLARTYYGYTF. The CDR3 nucleotides are TGTGCCAGCAGTTTAGCACGGACCTACTATGGCTACACCTTC.

The V and J genes are TRBV6-1 and TRBJ2-1; no definite D call. V dropped 1 base and J dropped 2 bases, with 12 bases sitting between them. The CDR3 is 16 residues long. The germline V gene encodes CDR1 MNHNS and CDR2 SASEGT. The CDR3: CASSEGIQQTYNEQFF. The CDR3 region has the DNA TGTGCCAGCAGTGAAGGTATACAGCAAACCTACAATGAGCAGTTCTTC.

This chain links TRBV11-3 with TRBJ2-4; D remains ambiguous. The germline V and J ends were trimmed by 0 bases and 0 bases, with 6 bases remaining between them. CDR1 and CDR2 from the germline V gene are SGHNT and YENEEA. This CDR3 comprises 15 residues. The CDR3 sequence: CASSLDRKAKNIQYF. CDR3 sequence (DNA): TGTGCCAGCAGCTTAGATCGGAAAGCCAAAAACATTCAGTACTTC.

This clonotype was observed at least ten times. This chain links TRBV6-5 with TRBJ2-7; D is possibly TRBD1 (5 bases). Germline V CDR1 and CDR2: MNHEY, SVGAGI. The V gene lost 5 bases and the J gene lost 1 base, with 12 bases spanning the gap. The CDR3 spans 14 residues. The CDR3 bases are TGTGCCAGCAGTCGGACACCCGATTCCTACGAGCAGTACTTC. Translated, it gives CASSRTPDSYEQYF.

The chain is built from TRBV6-2 or TRBV6-3 and TRBJ2-2; maybe TRBD1 (5 bases). Germline lookup yields CDR1 MNHEY and CDR2 SVGEGT. The V and J ends lost 4 bases and 8 bases respectively, with 11 bases between them. The CDR3 sequence is 13 residues long. The CDR3 sequence: CASSSFGQGELFF. In nucleotides, the CDR3 is TGTGCCAGCAGTTCCTTCGGACAAGGGGAGCTGTTTTTT.

The table lists this clonotype with a few counts. The V gene is TRBV29-1, the J gene TRBJ2-7, with 10 bases matching TRBD2. Trimming at V came to 6 bases and at J to 3 bases, leaving 5 bases not matched to a gene. The CDR3 is made up of 13 amino acids. Germline assignment: CDR1 SQVTM and CDR2 ANQGSEA. CDR3 loop: CSVALAGRYEQYF. In DNA form, the CDR3 reads TGCAGCGTCGCACTAGCGGGGCGCTACGAGCAGTACTTC.

This clonotype was detected many times. The genes are TRBV5-1 and TRBJ2-2, with D possibly being TRBD1 (7 bases). V lost 3 bases, J lost 2 bases, and 11 bases lay in between. Germline V gene sequence: CDR1 SGHRS, CDR2 YFSETQ. The CDR3 has 15 amino acids. CDR3 region: CASSSTGTNTGELFF. CDR3 in DNA: TGCGCCAGCAGCTCGACAGGGACTAACACCGGGGAGCTGTTTTTT. Looking up the rest from reference TRBV5-1 and TRBJ2-2 gives the full variable domain: KAGVTQTPRYLIKTRGQQVTLSCSPISGHRSVSWYQQTPGQGLQFLFEYFSETQRNKGNFPGRFSGRQFSNSRSEMNVSTLELGDSALYLCASSSTGTNTGELFFGEGSRLTVL.

The sample holds many counts of this clonotype. The chain couples TRBV28 to TRBJ1-2; D is ambiguous. The CDR3 loop spans 11 amino acids. Germline CDR1 reads MDHEN; CDR2 reads SYDVKM. V gave up 4 bases and J gave up 4 bases, with 4 bases separating them. The CDR3 region has the DNA TGTGCCAGCAGTTCCCGCTATGGCTACACCTTC. Its protein product is CASSSRYGYTF.

This clonotype was observed a few times. The chain has TRBV9 and TRBJ1-5, with D possibly being TRBD1 (5 bases). This CDR3 comprises 17 residues. In germline, CDR1 is SGDLS, CDR2 YYNGEE. V was trimmed by 3 bases and J by 4 bases, leaving 20 bases between them. This CDR3 is CASSASLTVSPNQPQHF. The CDR3 DNA sequence: TGTGCCAGCAGCGCGAGCCTGACAGTAAGTCCGAATCAGCCCCAGCATTTT. Complete variable domain (other parts from reference TRBV9 and TRBJ1-5): DSGVTQTPKHLITATGQRVTLRCSPRSGDLSVYWYQQSLDQGLQFLIQYYNGEERAKGNILERFSAQQFPDLHSELNLSSLELGDSALYFCASSASLTVSPNQPQHFGDGTRLSIL.

This clonotype appeared many times. The rearrangement links TRBV7-2 to TRBJ2-2, with D uncertain. The CDR3 consists of 13 residues. Germline CDR1 and CDR2: SGHTA and FQGNSA. V gave up 4 bases and J gave up 6 bases, with 9 bases separating them. The CDR3 nucleotides read TGTGCCAGCAGCTGGACGGCGGCCGGGGAGCTGTTTTTT. Translation: CASSWTAAGELFF. Full variable domain (missing parts from reference TRBV7-2 and TRBJ2-2): GAGVSQSPSNKVTEKGKDVELRCDPISGHTALYWYRQSLGQGLEFLIYFQGNSAPDKSGLPSDRFSAERTGGSVSTLTIQRTQQEDSAVYLCASSWTAAGELFFGEGSRLTVL.

In its sample, this clonotype ranks as medium-sized (0.01 to 0.1%). This rearrangement joins TRBV3-1 to TRBJ2-7, with D possibly being TRBD1 (6 bases). Trimming stripped 4 bases from V and 3 bases from J, with 13 bases between. This CDR3 spans 14 amino acids. In germline, CDR1 is LGHDT, CDR2 YNNKEL (reference sequence). For the CDR3, the DNA is TGTGCCAGCAGCCCGAGACAGGCGTACTACGAGCAGTACTTC. It specifies CASSPRQAYYEQYF.